The next 5 T cell receptor beta chains were all read from a single sample in a study of CD8 T cells in ankylosing spondylitis. From the 5' RACE reads, TCRdb called clonotypes with MiXCR, one entry per CDR3 protein. The data contain more than 60,000 distinct CDR3 sequences, approximately 5% of them singletons. The sequenced sample consisted of blood, either unsorted or a sorted T cell fraction (not recorded which). All receptors come from a male donor with ankylosing spondylitis or in good health (not recorded which).

This clonotype was seen repeatedly, ten times or more. V is TRBV12-3 or TRBV12-4 and J is TRBJ2-2, with D perhaps matching TRBD1 (6 bases). Between the trimmed V and J ends, which lost 5 bases and 1 base, there was a span of 17 bases. There are 17 residues in the CDR3. The chain's CDR3 is CASSIGGFRGNTGELFF. The CDR3 DNA reads as TGTGCCAGCAGTATAGGAGGTTTCAGGGGGAACACCGGGGAGCTGTTTTTT.

This clonotype occurred many times. This rearrangement joins TRBV5-1 to TRBJ2-7; D not resolved. Trimming took 0 bases from V and 3 from J, leaving 13 bases between them. Germline lookup yields CDR1 SGHRS and CDR2 YFSETQ. The CDR3 totals 15 residues. The CDR3 loop is CASSLAPETNYEQYF. CDR3 DNA sequence: TGCGCCAGCAGCTTGGCCCCGGAGACAAACTACGAGCAGTACTTC.

This clonotype came up many times. The V call is TRBV5-1, the J call TRBJ2-1; 9 bases line up with TRBD1. The V and J ends lost 6 bases and 7 bases, in that order; junction bases with no gene match: 11. CDR1 and CDR2 from the germline V gene are SGHRS and YFSETQ. The CDR3 is made up of 15 amino acids. This chain's CDR3 is CASTLGVDRGNEQFF. The CDR3 region has the DNA TGCGCCAGCACCCTGGGGGTGGACAGGGGAAATGAGCAGTTCTTC.

The sample holds many counts of this clonotype. One end of the junction varies from germline; a read error may be responsible. The chain combines TRBV5-1 with TRBJ2-5; tentatively, D is TRBD1 (6 bases). Germline V lookup: CDR1 SGHRS, CDR2 YFSETQ. CDR3 length equals 15 residues. Here the CDR3 DNA reads TGCGCCAGCAGCTGGGGGCGAGGGCCCCAAGACACCCAGTACTTC. Its translation is CASSWGRGPQDTQYF.

This clonotype was observed a handful of times. One base away lies a much larger clone, so this may be a sequencing read error. The chain carries TRBV3-1 and TRBJ1-1; D is uncertain. CDR1 is LGHDT, CDR2 YNNKEL, per germline (reference sequence). CDR3 length equals 16 residues. The CDR3 nucleotides read TGTGCCAGCTGCCAAGGCGCGTCAGCGGGGAACACTGAAGCTTTCTTT. Protein sequence: CASCQGASAGNTEAFF.